The 15 T cell receptor beta chains below all came from one sample that was sequenced in a study of Ad26.COV2.S vaccination and SARS-CoV-2 variants. The data were produced by immunoSEQ multiplex PCR, yet TCRdb's version contains in-frame clones alone and is incomplete. Of about 350,000 clones listed, around 89% are singletons. Treatment reported: 15 to 20 received Ad26.COV2.S at low or high dose, single or two shots; about 5 received placebo; per-sample allocation not given. Following the first vaccine or placebo injection, samples were taken on day 63. The input for sequencing was peripheral blood, taken in a trial of Ad26.COV2.S vaccine versus placebo. The receptor set was obtained from a person between 18 and 65 years old who received the Ad26.COV2.S COVID-19 vaccine or a placebo.

The J gene is TRBJ1-2, the V gene TRBV9, with no clear D. The CDR3 has 15 amino acids. Trimming removed 6 bases from V and 1 base from J, with 16 bases in between. Germline V gene sequence: CDR1 SGDLS, CDR2 YYNGEE. The CDR3 nucleotides read TGTGCCAGCACCGGCGGGTCAGGCCTTAACTATGGCTACACCTTC. It is translated as CASTGGSGLNYGYTF.

The chain carries TRBV28 and TRBJ1-3; D unresolved. Germline CDR1 and CDR2: MDHEN and SYDVKM. This CDR3 contains 14 residues. The V and J ends lost 1 base and 1 base respectively, with 5 bases between them. The CDR3 here is CASSLSDSGNTIYF. The CDR3 coding sequence is TGTGCCAGCAGTTTATCTGATTCTGGAAACACCATATATTTT. Using reference TRBV28 and TRBJ1-3 for the parts outside the CDR3, the full variable domain is DVKVTQSSRYLVKRTGEKVFLECVQDMDHENMFWYRQDPGLGLRLIYFSYDVKMKEKGDIPEGYSVSREKKERFSLILESASTNQTSMYLCASSLSDSGNTIYFGEGSWLTVV.

J is TRBJ2-2 and V is TRBV9; no clear D. Trimming took 5 bases from V and 3 from J, leaving 2 bases between them. Germline CDR1 SGDLS, CDR2 YYNGEE. The CDR3 is made up of 11 amino acids. CDR3 loop: CASSYTGELFF. The DNA for the CDR3 is TGTGCCAGCAGTTACACCGGGGAGCTGTTTTTT. Based on the CDR3 plus reference TRBV9 and TRBJ2-2, the full variable domain is DSGVTQTPKHLITATGQRVTLRCSPRSGDLSVYWYQQSLDQGLQFLIQYYNGEERAKGNILERFSAQQFPDLHSELNLSSLELGDSALYFCASSYTGELFFGEGSRLTVL.

The rearrangement links TRBV9 to TRBJ2-5; D not resolved. Deletions cut 3 bases from V and 4 bases from J, with 10 bases between. The CDR3 is 13 residues long. CDR1 and CDR2 from the germline V gene are SGDLS and YYNGEE. The CDR3 is CASSEGGVETQYF. The DNA for the CDR3 is TGTGCCAGCAGCGAGGGTGGGGTAGAGACCCAGTACTTC. The full variable domain, in which reference TRBV9 and TRBJ2-5 provide the parts outside the CDR3, is DSGVTQTPKHLITATGQRVTLRCSPRSGDLSVYWYQQSLDQGLQFLIQYYNGEERAKGNILERFSAQQFPDLHSELNLSSLELGDSALYFCASSEGGVETQYFGPGTRLLVL.

The V and J genes are TRBV2 and TRBJ2-2; D unresolved. Germline CDR1 SNHLY, CDR2 FYNNEI. The CDR3 has 14 residues. Between the trimmed V and J ends, which lost 5 bases and 6 bases, there was a span of 13 bases. CDR3 protein: CASSRASSAGELFF. In DNA form, the CDR3 reads TGTGCCAGCAGTCGGGCCTCGAGCGCCGGGGAGCTGTTTTTT.

The chain combines TRBV28 with TRBJ1-3; D gene uncertain. The CDR3 consists of 15 residues. From germline, CDR1 is MDHEN and CDR2 SYDVKM. Trimming pared 1 base from V and 0 bases from J, leaving 7 bases between. Here the CDR3 reads CASSLLLSSGNTIYF. In DNA form, the CDR3 reads TGTGCCAGCAGTTTATTACTGAGCTCTGGAAACACCATATATTTT. Full variable domain (missing parts from reference TRBV28 and TRBJ1-3): DVKVTQSSRYLVKRTGEKVFLECVQDMDHENMFWYRQDPGLGLRLIYFSYDVKMKEKGDIPEGYSVSREKKERFSLILESASTNQTSMYLCASSLLLSSGNTIYFGEGSWLTVV.

The V and J genes are TRBV3-1 (or the pseudogene TRBV3-2) and TRBJ1-2, with D possibly TRBD1 on 6 matching bases. Trimming left V 1 base short and J 2 bases short, with 8 bases between. CDR3 length: 14 residues. Germline values: CDR1 LGHDT, CDR2 YNNKEL (reference sequence). DNA of the CDR3: TGTGCCAGCAGCCAAGCCACAGGGAACTATGGCTACACCTTC. The encoded protein is CASSQATGNYGYTF.

V and J are TRBV2 and TRBJ2-7; 7 bases fit TRBD1. The V gene end was trimmed by 9 bases and the J gene end by 3 bases; junction bases not matched to a gene: 8. Germline CDR1 reads SNHLY; CDR2 reads FYNNEI. The CDR3 length is 13 residues. The CDR3 reads CASSGQENYEQYF. Written as DNA, the CDR3 is TGTGCCAGTTCAGGACAGGAAAACTACGAGCAGTACTTC.

This chain connects TRBV10-2 to TRBJ2-7; tentative D call: TRBD1 (7 bases). The V gene's germline CDR1 is WSHSY and CDR2 SAAADI. V was shortened by 7 bases and J by 6 bases, with 19 bases between the two germline ends. The CDR3 contains 14 residues. CDR3 DNA sequence: TGCGCCAGCAATCCAGGGGGGTTTGCGATCGAGCAGTACTTC. Translating it yields CASNPGGFAIEQYF.

The gene calls are TRBV5-1 and TRBJ2-3; 14 bases line up with TRBD2. The CDR3 runs to 17 residues. Unmatched junction bases numbered 5, after V lost 1 base and J lost 4 bases. Looked up from germline, CDR1 is SGHRS and CDR2 is YFSETQ. The CDR3: CASSLTGTSGRSDTQYF. The CDR3 coding sequence is TGCGCCAGCAGCTTGACCGGGACTAGCGGGAGATCAGATACGCAGTATTTT. The full variable domain, completed using reference TRBV5-1 and TRBJ2-3, is KAGVTQTPRYLIKTRGQQVTLSCSPISGHRSVSWYQQTPGQGLQFLFEYFSETQRNKGNFPGRFSGRQFSNSRSEMNVSTLELGDSALYLCASSLTGTSGRSDTQYFGPGTRLTVL.

On this clone itself: Distinct nucleotide sequences in the sample also encode this CDR3. The gene calls are TRBV5-1 and TRBJ2-1; the match to TRBD1 covers 7 bases. V shed 4 bases and J 4 bases; nucleotides not matched to a gene: 5. This CDR3 spans 14 amino acids. CDR1 SGHRS and CDR2 YFSETQ come from the germline V gene. CDR3 sequence (DNA): TGCGCCAGCAGCCCGGGACAGTCTTACAATGAGCAGTTCTTC. Residues: CASSPGQSYNEQFF.

The chain uses TRBV2 and TRBJ1-4; D is undetermined. Germline V gene data show CDR1 as SNHLY and CDR2 as FYNNEI. V was shortened by 3 bases and J by 7 bases, with 12 bases between the two germline ends. The CDR3 is made up of 14 amino acids. The CDR3 DNA follows: TGTGCCAGCAGTGACCAAAACGCCTCTGAAAAACTGTTTTTT. As protein: CASSDQNASEKLFF.

V and J are TRBV3-1 (or the pseudogene TRBV3-2) and TRBJ1-3; D gene uncertain. The CDR3 contains 15 residues. Germline lookup yields CDR1 LGHDT and CDR2 YNNKEL (reference sequence). The V end lost 0 bases, the J end lost 0 bases, and 6 bases lay between the germline ends. CDR3 in DNA: TGTGCCAGCAGCCAAGAGGCCAGCTCTGGAAACACCATATATTTT. It codes for CASSQEASSGNTIYF.

The rearrangement uses TRBV29-1 and TRBJ2-3, with 8 bases aligning to TRBD2. The germline V gene has CDR1 SQVTM and CDR2 ANQGSEA. CDR3 length: 15 residues. J was trimmed by 6 bases and V by 4 bases; bases with no gene match: 12. CDR3 in DNA: TGCAGCGTTGGTAATCGGCGGGGGGCTGGGGATACGCAGTATTTT. It translates to CSVGNRRGAGDTQYF.

The chain couples TRBV30 to TRBJ1-1, with a weak D call TRBD1 (5 bases). The V gene's germline CDR1 is GTSNPN and CDR2 SVGIG (reference sequence). The V end was cut by 8 bases, the J end by 0 bases, with 10 bases between. The CDR3 is 12 amino acids. The CDR3 coding sequence is TGTGCCGGGAAACAGGTGAACACTGAAGCTTTCTTT. Translating gives CAGKQVNTEAFF.